One and the same sample provided the 7 T cell receptor beta chains below, sequenced in a study of technical replicates of blood from a few donors. Here immunoSEQ multiplex PCR was the method, and the copy in TCRdb shows in-frame clones only, minus some. The sample has some 96,000 clones; nearly 97% are singletons. The sample consisted of T cells isolated from PBMCs. Every receptor here comes from a human donor in good health.

This rearrangement joins TRBV2 to TRBJ2-7, with 10 positions matching TRBD2. Looked up from germline, CDR1 is SNHLY and CDR2 is FYNNEI. This CDR3 comprises 15 residues. The V and J ends lost 2 bases and 6 bases, in that order; junction bases with no gene match: 7. The CDR3 here is CASSERSSGSREQYF. Here the CDR3 DNA reads TGTGCCAGCAGTGAACGGTCTAGCGGGAGTCGCGAGCAGTACTTC.

The chain couples TRBV27 to TRBJ1-3, with D perhaps TRBD1 (6 bases). V was shortened by 6 bases and J by 1 base, with 10 bases between the two germline ends. Germline CDR1 MNHEY, CDR2 SMNVEV (reference sequence). The CDR3 covers 14 residues. This CDR3 is CASSRGGSGNTIYF. Written as DNA, the CDR3 is TGTGCCAGCAGCAGAGGGGGTTCTGGAAACACCATATATTTT.

The chain links TRBV27 to TRBJ2-7, with TRBD1 as a possible D gene (6 bases). CDR1 and CDR2 (germline): MNHEY, SMNVEV (reference sequence). This CDR3 contains 15 residues. V was cut by 1 base and J by 2 bases, with 12 bases left in between. The CDR3 sequence: CASSLYQGITYEQYF. As DNA, the CDR3 is TGTGCCAGCAGTTTATATCAGGGGATTACCTACGAGCAGTACTTC.

This sequence joins TRBV19 and TRBJ1-5, with D possibly TRBD1 on 5 matching bases. The CDR3 contains 17 residues. Trimming took 2 bases from V and 2 from J, leaving 16 bases between them. CDR1 and CDR2 from the germline V gene are LNHDA and SQIVND (reference sequence). The CDR3 DNA sequence: TGTGCCAGTAGTATAAGAGGTCAGGGCAGGGGCAATCAGCCCCAGCATTTT. It codes for CASSIRGQGRGNQPQHF.

The J gene is TRBJ1-5, the V gene TRBV6-5; 7 bases align to TRBD1. In germline, CDR1 is MNHEY, CDR2 SVGAGI. The CDR3 loop spans 15 amino acids. Losses at the gene ends were 6 bases for V and 3 bases for J; bases not matched to a gene: 8. CDR3 loop: CASRLTGLVNQPQHF. The CDR3, as DNA: TGTGCCAGCAGACTGACAGGGTTGGTCAATCAGCCCCAGCATTTT.

The V call is TRBV4-2, the J call TRBJ2-3, with 8 bases matching TRBD2. The ends lost 8 bases at V and 4 bases at J; junction bases unmatched: 2. The germline CDR1 and CDR2 sequences are LGHNA and YNFKEQ. The CDR3 totals 12 residues. The CDR3 loop reads CASRGGSDTQYF. CDR3 nucleotide sequence: TGTGCCAGCCGGGGGGGGTCAGATACGCAGTATTTT.

The genes are TRBV5-1 and TRBJ1-1; tentative D call: TRBD1 (5 bases). The CDR3 sequence is 16 residues long. The V gene's germline CDR1 is SGHRS and CDR2 YFSETQ. With 0 bases removed from V and 1 base from J, the gap between germline ends came to 13 bases. The CDR3: CASSLVGGIANTEAFF. The CDR3 coding sequence is TGCGCCAGCAGCTTGGTCGGGGGGATTGCGAACACTGAAGCTTTCTTT.